The 27 T cell receptor beta chains below come from one sample, sequenced in a study of monozygotic twins with inflammatory bowel disease. TCRdb re-analyzed the 5' RACE reads; it lists each CDR3 protein once, without DNA. The sample table includes about 93,000 distinct CDR3 sequences. The sequencing input was blood. Receptors originate from a human donor with ulcerative colitis or Crohn's disease, or a healthy co-twin of an affected twin (not recorded which).

The V gene is TRBV12-3 or TRBV12-4, the J gene TRBJ1-2; TCRdb's D call, TRBD1, is unchecked because there is no DNA. The length of the CDR3 is 14 residues. The CDR3 region is CASSFRGGVYGYTF.

J is TRBJ2-2 and V is TRBV6-5. Germline CDR1 and CDR2: MNHEY and SVGAGI. The CDR3 has 13 residues. CDR3: CATIQLWSGELFF.

The V call is TRBV5-1, the J call TRBJ2-7; lacking DNA, the TRBD2 call made by TCRdb goes unchecked. Germline CDR1 and CDR2: SGHRS and YFSETQ. CDR3 length equals 16 residues. CDR3 in amino acids: CASSKGTSGGPYEQYF.

The rearrangement links TRBV5-6 to TRBJ2-6. CDR3 size: 16 residues. CDR1 and CDR2 from the germline V gene are SGHDT and YYEEEE. The CDR3 loop reads CASSLDRFSGANVLTF.

The chain joins TRBV27 to TRBJ1-4; lacking DNA, the TRBD1 call made by TCRdb goes unchecked. Per the germline V gene, CDR1 is MNHEY and CDR2 is SMNVEV (reference sequence). This CDR3 has 13 residues. This CDR3 is CASSRRTGEKLFF.

The chain employs TRBV5-1 and TRBJ1-3. In germline, CDR1 is SGHRS, CDR2 YFSETQ. The CDR3 is 15 residues long. Here the CDR3 reads CASSLGDSSGNTIYF. Drawing the rest from reference TRBV5-1 and TRBJ1-3, the complete variable domain is KAGVTQTPRYLIKTRGQQVTLSCSPISGHRSVSWYQQTPGQGLQFLFEYFSETQRNKGNFPGRFSGRQFSNSRSEMNVSTLELGDSALYLCASSLGDSSGNTIYFGEGSWLTVV.

V and J are TRBV2 and TRBJ1-5; TCRdb names TRBD1, which stays unverified in the absence of DNA. This CDR3 contains 16 residues. Germline assignment: CDR1 SNHLY and CDR2 FYNNEI. CDR3 amino acids: CASSEVQGFSNQPQHF.

The J gene is TRBJ2-7, the V gene TRBV20-1; without DNA, the TCRdb call of TRBD2 cannot be checked. Germline CDR1 reads DFQATT; CDR2 reads SNEGSKA (reference sequence). This CDR3 comprises 16 residues. The chain's CDR3 is CSASILGLAGGREQYF.

V is TRBV2 and J is TRBJ1-4. This CDR3 is built from 15 residues. In germline, CDR1 is SNHLY, CDR2 FYNNEI. The CDR3 loop reads CASSGTAATNEKLFF.

CDR3 in amino acids: CASSSRGRGYTF. The chain employs TRBV5-1 and TRBJ1-2; the D call from TCRdb, TRBD1, cannot be confirmed without DNA. This CDR3 has 12 amino acids. Per germline, CDR1 SGHRS and CDR2 YFSETQ. The full variable domain, in which reference TRBV5-1 and TRBJ1-2 provide the parts outside the CDR3, is KAGVTQTPRYLIKTRGQQVTLSCSPISGHRSVSWYQQTPGQGLQFLFEYFSETQRNKGNFPGRFSGRQFSNSRSEMNVSTLELGDSALYLCASSSRGRGYTFGSGTRLTVV.

The gene calls are TRBV5-1 and TRBJ2-1; TCRdb selects TRBD2, and the lack of DNA leaves this call unchecked. CDR3 length: 14 residues. CDR1 and CDR2 from the germline V gene are SGHRS and YFSETQ. The CDR3 sequence: CASSLVGSYNEQFF. Based on the CDR3 plus reference TRBV5-1 and TRBJ2-1, the full variable domain is KAGVTQTPRYLIKTRGQQVTLSCSPISGHRSVSWYQQTPGQGLQFLFEYFSETQRNKGNFPGRFSGRQFSNSRSEMNVSTLELGDSALYLCASSLVGSYNEQFFGPGTRLTVL.

V and J are TRBV5-5 and TRBJ2-4; checking the TCRdb D call of TRBD1 is not possible without DNA. Germline-derived CDR1 and CDR2 are SGHKS and YYEKEE (reference sequence). The CDR3 runs to 16 residues. The CDR3 reads CASSSSTGGAKNMQYF.

The genes are TRBV27 and TRBJ2-3; TCRdb returns TRBD1, unconfirmable since there is no DNA. There are 15 residues in the CDR3. The germline CDR1 and CDR2 sequences are MNHEY and SMNVEV (reference sequence). CDR3 protein: CASSFGGRSTDTQYF.

The genes are TRBV20-1 and TRBJ2-7; TCRdb proposes TRBD1, but this gene call is untestable without DNA. CDR1 is DFQATT and CDR2 is SNEGSKA in the germline V gene (reference sequence). CDR3 length: 15 residues. CDR3 sequence reads: CSARDTMVRGYEQYF.

V and J are TRBV5-6 and TRBJ1-1; TCRdb reports TRBD1, a call that lacks DNA to check it against. Germline CDR1 reads SGHDT; CDR2 reads YYEEEE. This CDR3 has 15 amino acids. CDR3: CASSFRQFRNTEAFF.

The chain links TRBV19 to TRBJ1-5; the TCRdb call, TRBD1, lacks DNA for checking. This CDR3 spans 15 amino acids. Germline V CDR1 and CDR2: LNHDA, SQIVND (reference sequence). The CDR3 loop reads CASSFGQVGDQPQHF.

This chain uses TRBV20-1 with TRBJ1-1; TCRdb picks TRBD1, but there is no DNA to check that call. The CDR3 runs 14 residues. Germline V gene data show CDR1 as DFQATT and CDR2 as SNEGSKA (reference sequence). CDR3 region: CSAARDSSNTEAFF.

The CDR3 spells CASSLNPRGSQPQHF. The rearrangement uses TRBV11-2 and TRBJ1-5; the TRBD1 assignment by TCRdb is unverifiable without DNA. The CDR3 covers 15 residues. Germline V lookup: CDR1 SGHAT, CDR2 FQNNGV.

The V call is TRBV19, the J call TRBJ1-2. Germline CDR1 reads LNHDA; CDR2 reads SQIVND (reference sequence). The CDR3 consists of 14 residues. The chain's CDR3 is CASRVQRQSYGYTF.

The chain has TRBV27 and TRBJ2-3; TCRdb indicates TRBD2, and absent DNA this call remains unverified. The CDR3 is made up of 14 amino acids. Germline V gene data show CDR1 as MNHEY and CDR2 as SMNVEV (reference sequence). The CDR3 spells CASRGLNGADTQYF.

The rearrangement uses TRBV2 and TRBJ2-1; TCRdb calls TRBD2, which cannot be checked without DNA. CDR1 is SNHLY, CDR2 FYNNEI, per germline. The CDR3 sequence is 14 residues long. This CDR3 is CASTLVGGYNEQFF.

The gene calls are TRBV20-1 and TRBJ2-5. CDR1 and CDR2 from the germline V gene are DFQATT and SNEGSKA (reference sequence). The CDR3 totals 12 residues. CDR3 protein: CSARAEEETQYF.

CDR3 in amino acids: CASSFQGPGGELFF. The genes are TRBV5-1 and TRBJ2-2; TCRdb designates TRBD1, a call that cannot be tested without DNA. This CDR3 is 14 amino acids long. Germline V gene data show CDR1 as SGHRS and CDR2 as YFSETQ.

The V and J genes are TRBV20-1 and TRBJ2-1; TCRdb reports TRBD1, a call that lacks DNA to check it against. From germline, CDR1 is DFQATT and CDR2 SNEGSKA (reference sequence). This CDR3 contains 16 residues. This CDR3 reads CSARTLAGGEYNEQFF.

This chain joins TRBV18 and TRBJ1-1. Germline CDR1 reads KGHSH; CDR2 reads LQKENI. The CDR3 has 14 residues. The CDR3 loop is CASSPAGIRTEAFF.

The J gene is TRBJ1-2, the V gene TRBV9. Per germline, CDR1 SGDLS and CDR2 YYNGEE. CDR3 length equals 11 residues. The CDR3 spells CASRADYGYTF.

The chain uses TRBV20-1 and TRBJ1-2. Germline assignment: CDR1 DFQATT and CDR2 SNEGSKA (reference sequence). The CDR3 extends over 11 amino acids. The CDR3 loop is CSAFGENGYTF.